The present TCR beta chain was sequenced within a study of T-cell reconstitution after alpha-beta-depleted transplantation in children. The length of the CDR3 is 15 residues. CDR1 is DFQATT, CDR2 SNEGSKA, per germline (reference sequence). The J segment lost 7 bases and the V segment lost 0 bases, leaving 5 bases of the junction unmatched. Unique molecular identifiers were incorporated into the prepared TCRbeta library. TCRdb re-called the PCR reads with MiXCR, one entry per CDR3 protein. The top ten hold approximately 3.9% of the sample, which has nearly 400,000 distinct CDR3 sequences, 20% seen once. A few counts support this clonotype.

The sample consisted of PBMCs from the stem cell graft donor, taken from the stem cell graft. The chain has TRBV20-1 and TRBJ2-2; 10 nucleotides line up with TRBD2. This TCR derives from a human donor who donated a stem cell graft to a child with acute myeloid leukemia. CDR3 in DNA: TGCAGTGCTAGAGACCTAGCGGGAGTGGGCGGGGAGCTGTTTTTT. Encoded protein: CSARDLAGVGGELFF.